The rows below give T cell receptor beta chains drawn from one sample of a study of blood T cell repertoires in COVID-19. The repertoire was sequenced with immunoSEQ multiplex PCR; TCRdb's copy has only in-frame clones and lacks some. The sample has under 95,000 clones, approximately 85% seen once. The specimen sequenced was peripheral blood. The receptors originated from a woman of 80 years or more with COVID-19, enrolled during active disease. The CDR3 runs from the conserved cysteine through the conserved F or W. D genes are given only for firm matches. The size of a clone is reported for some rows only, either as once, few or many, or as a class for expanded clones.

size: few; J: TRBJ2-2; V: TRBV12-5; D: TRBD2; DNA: TGTGCTAGTGGTTTAGCGGGAGGGTCCGGGGAGCTGTTTTTT; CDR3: CASGLAGGSGELFF
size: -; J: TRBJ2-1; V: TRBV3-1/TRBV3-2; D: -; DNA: TGTGCCAGCAGCCAAGGGGGAGCCAGCTACAATGAGCAGTTCTTC; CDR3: CASSQGGASYNEQFF
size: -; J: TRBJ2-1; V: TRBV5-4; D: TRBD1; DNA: TGTGCCAGCAGTTTGGGACAGGGTTTTGGGCAGTTCTTC; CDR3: CASSLGQGFGQFF
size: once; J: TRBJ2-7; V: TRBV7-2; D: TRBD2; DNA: TGTGCCAGCAGCCTATCTAGCGGGGGATACGAGCAGTACTTC; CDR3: CASSLSSGGYEQYF
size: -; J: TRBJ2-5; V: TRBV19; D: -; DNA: TGTGCCAGTAGTCCGCGGGTAGTTGAGTGGGAGACCCAGTACTTC; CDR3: CASSPRVVEWETQYF
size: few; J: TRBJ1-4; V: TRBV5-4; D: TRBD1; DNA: TGTGCCAGCAGCGGCGACAGGGGTAGTGAAAAACTGTTTTTT; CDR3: CASSGDRGSEKLFF
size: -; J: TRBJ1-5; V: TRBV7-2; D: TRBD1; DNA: TGTGCCAGCAGCTTTCCAGGGGGCGGCCCTATGACCCAGCATTTT; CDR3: CASSFPGGGPMTQHF
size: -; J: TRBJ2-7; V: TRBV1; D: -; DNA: TGCACCAGCAGCCAAGGGGGGACAGGAGACTTC; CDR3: CTSSQGGTGDF
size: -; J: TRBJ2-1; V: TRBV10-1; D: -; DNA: TGCGCCAGCAGTGAGCAATGGTCTGGCCTCTCGAATGAGCAGTTCTTC; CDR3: CASSEQWSGLSNEQFF
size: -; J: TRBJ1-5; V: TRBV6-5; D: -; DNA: TGTGCCAGCAGAATACTCGAGAGGCATCATCAGCCCCAGCATTTT; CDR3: CASRILERHHQPQHF
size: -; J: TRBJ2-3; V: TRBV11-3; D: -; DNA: TGTGCCAGCAGCCCCGGGGGGCGGCCTTCAACAGATACGCAGTATTTT; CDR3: CASSPGGRPSTDTQYF
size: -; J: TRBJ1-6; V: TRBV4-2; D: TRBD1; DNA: TGTGCCAGCAGCCAGCAGGGGGCGAGGAATTCACCCCTCCACTTT; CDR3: CASSQQGARNSPLHF
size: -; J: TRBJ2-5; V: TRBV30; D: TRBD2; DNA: TGTGCCTGGAGCTCTCCTCATCTAGCGGGCCACCAAGAGACCCAGTACTTC; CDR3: CAWSSPHLAGHQETQYF
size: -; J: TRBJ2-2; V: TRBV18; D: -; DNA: TGTGCCAGCTCACCCTTGATCCGAGCCGGGGAGCTGTTTTTT; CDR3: CASSPLIRAGELFF
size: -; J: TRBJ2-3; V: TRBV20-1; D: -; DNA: TGCAGTGCCAGTCTCGCGGCCAAGCCAGATACGCAGTATTTT; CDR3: CSASLAAKPDTQYF
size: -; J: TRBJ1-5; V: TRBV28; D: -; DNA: TGTGCCAGCAGTTTGAAAAGGAGGAATCAGCCCCAGCATTTT; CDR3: CASSLKRRNQPQHF
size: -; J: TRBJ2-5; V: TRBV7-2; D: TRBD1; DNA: TGTGCCAGCAGCTCGACAGGGGGCGGAGAGACCCAGTACTTC; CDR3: CASSSTGGGETQYF
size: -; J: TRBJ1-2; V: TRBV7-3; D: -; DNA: TGTGCCAGCAGCCTTACAGGCGGTGGGGTTACTAACTATGGCTACACCTTC; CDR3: CASSLTGGGVTNYGYTF
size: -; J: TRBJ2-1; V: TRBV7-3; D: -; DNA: TGTGCCAGCAGCTTATCGGGACATCACCTCGAGCAGTTCTTC; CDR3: CASSLSGHHLEQFF
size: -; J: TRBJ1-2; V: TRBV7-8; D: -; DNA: TGTGCCAGCAGCTTAGCCCGGAACTATGGCTACACCTTC; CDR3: CASSLARNYGYTF
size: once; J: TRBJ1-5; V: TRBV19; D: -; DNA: TGTGCCAGTAGTATTTTGGGAGACCCGGGTACCCGCAATCAGCCCCAGCATTTT; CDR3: CASSILGDPGTRNQPQHF
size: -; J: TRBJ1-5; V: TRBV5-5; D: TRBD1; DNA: TGTGCCAGCAGCTTGACAGGGGATCAGCCCCAGCATTTT; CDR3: CASSLTGDQPQHF
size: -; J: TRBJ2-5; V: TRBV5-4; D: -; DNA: TGTGCCAGCAGATTTAGCGTCCAAGAGACCCAGTACTTC; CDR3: CASRFSVQETQYF
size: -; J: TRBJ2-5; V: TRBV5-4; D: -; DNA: TGTGCCAGCAGCTTGGAACGGCGGGGAGGCCAAGAGACCCAGTACTTC; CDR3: CASSLERRGGQETQYF
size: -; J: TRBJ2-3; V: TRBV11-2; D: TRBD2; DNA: TGTGCCAGCAGCTTAGGTTCTAGCGGGGGAACAGATACGCAGTATTTT; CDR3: CASSLGSSGGTDTQYF
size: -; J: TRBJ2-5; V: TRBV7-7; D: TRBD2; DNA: TGTGCTAGCAGCCCCCTGGGTGGTACGGGGGGGCTTGAGACCCAGTACTTC; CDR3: CASSPLGGTGGLETQYF
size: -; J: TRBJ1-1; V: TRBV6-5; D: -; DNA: TGTGCCAGCAGGATCGATGATGCAGGGACTGAAGCTTTCTTT; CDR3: CASRIDDAGTEAFF
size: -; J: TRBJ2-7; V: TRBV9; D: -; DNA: TGTGCCAGCAGCGTCGAGACTAGCTCCTACGAGCAGTACTTC; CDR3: CASSVETSSYEQYF
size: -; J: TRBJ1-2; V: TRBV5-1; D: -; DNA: TGCGCCAGCAGCTTGAATGCAGGGTGGGGCCTTGGCTACACCTTC; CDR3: CASSLNAGWGLGYTF
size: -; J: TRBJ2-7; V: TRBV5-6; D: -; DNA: TGTGCCAGCAGCTTGGCCGGAGGTCTGGGAGAGCAGTACTTC; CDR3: CASSLAGGLGEQYF
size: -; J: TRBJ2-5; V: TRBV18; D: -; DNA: TGTGCCAGCTCACCAGCACCGGGGGTAGAGACCCAGTACTTC; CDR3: CASSPAPGVETQYF
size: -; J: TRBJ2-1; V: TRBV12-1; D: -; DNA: TGTGCCAGCACACACCATATCCTAGCGGGGGAGGGATCCTACAATGAGCAGTTCTTC; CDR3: CASTHHILAGEGSYNEQFF
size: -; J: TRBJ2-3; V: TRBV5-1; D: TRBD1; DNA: TGCGCCAGCAGCCGTGGACAGGGCGGATGGACAGATACGCAGTATTTT; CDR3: CASSRGQGGWTDTQYF
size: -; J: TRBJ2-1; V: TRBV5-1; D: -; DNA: TGCGCCAGCAGCTTGGCCGACAGCTACAATGAGCAGTTCTTC; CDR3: CASSLADSYNEQFF
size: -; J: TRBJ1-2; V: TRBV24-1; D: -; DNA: TGTGCCACCAGTGATTCGGGGGATGGCTACACCTTC; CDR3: CATSDSGDGYTF
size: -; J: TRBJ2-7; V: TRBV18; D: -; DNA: TGTGCCAGCTCACCGGCTGGCTCCTACGAGCAGTACTTC; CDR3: CASSPAGSYEQYF
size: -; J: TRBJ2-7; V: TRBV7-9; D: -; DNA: TGTGCCAGCAGCTCGCGGGGGCCGTCCTACGAGCAGTACTTC; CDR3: CASSSRGPSYEQYF
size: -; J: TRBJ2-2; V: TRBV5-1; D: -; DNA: TGCGCCAGCAGCTTACGAGGTCCCGGCGGGGAGCTGTTTTTT; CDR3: CASSLRGPGGELFF
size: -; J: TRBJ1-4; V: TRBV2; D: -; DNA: TGTGCCAGCAATAACAGGGTCGAGGAAAAACTGTTTTTT; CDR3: CASNNRVEEKLFF
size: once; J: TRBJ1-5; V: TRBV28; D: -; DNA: TGTGCCAGCAGCCTGACAGTAAAGGCCCAGCATTTT; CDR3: CASSLTVKAQHF
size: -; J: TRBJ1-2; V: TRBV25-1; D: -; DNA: TGTGCCAGCAGTGAATTTAAGGATGGAGGTGGCTACACCTTC; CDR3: CASSEFKDGGGYTF
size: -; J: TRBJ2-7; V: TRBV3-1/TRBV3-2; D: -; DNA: TGTGCCAGCAGCCAGGCCGCCTCGGGTAGTGAGCAGTACTTC; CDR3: CASSQAASGSEQYF
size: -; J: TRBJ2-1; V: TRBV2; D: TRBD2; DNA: TGTGCCAGTACAAAAGGGCTAGCGGGAGATAATGAGCAGTTCTTC; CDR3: CASTKGLAGDNEQFF
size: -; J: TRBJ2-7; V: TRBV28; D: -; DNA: TGTGCCAGCAGCCCGGGACACCTAAGTCCCTACGAGCAGTACTTC; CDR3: CASSPGHLSPYEQYF
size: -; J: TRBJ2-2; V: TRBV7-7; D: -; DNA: TGTGCCTCCGGAGGGGCGAACACCGGGGAGCTGTTTTTT; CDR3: CASGGANTGELFF
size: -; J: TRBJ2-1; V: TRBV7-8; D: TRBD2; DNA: TGTGCCAGCAGCTTAGGACTAGCGGCTGAGCAGTTCTTC; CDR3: CASSLGLAAEQFF
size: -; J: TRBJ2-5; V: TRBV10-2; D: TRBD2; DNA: TGCGCCAGCAACTCTATAGCGGGAGGGGAAGAGACCCAGTACTTC; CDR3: CASNSIAGGEETQYF
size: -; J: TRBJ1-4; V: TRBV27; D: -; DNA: TGTGCCACCCCCGGGTCAACTAATGAAAAACTGTTTTTT; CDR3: CATPGSTNEKLFF
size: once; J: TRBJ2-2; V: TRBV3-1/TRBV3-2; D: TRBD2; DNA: TGTGCCAGCAGCCAAGATTTTCCGGGACTAGCGGGACACGGGGAGCTGTTTTTT; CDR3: CASSQDFPGLAGHGELFF
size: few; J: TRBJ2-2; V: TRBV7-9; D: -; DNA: TGTGCCAGCAGCCGCGGGACTTTCGCGAACACCGGGGAGCTGTTTTTT; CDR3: CASSRGTFANTGELFF
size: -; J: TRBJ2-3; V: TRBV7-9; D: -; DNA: TGTGCCAGCAGCTTAGGATCGGCCGCAGGTACGCAGTATTTT; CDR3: CASSLGSAAGTQYF
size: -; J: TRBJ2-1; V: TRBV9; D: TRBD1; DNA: TGTGCCAGCAGCCCCCAGGGGGACTCCTACAATGAGCAGTTCTTC; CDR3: CASSPQGDSYNEQFF
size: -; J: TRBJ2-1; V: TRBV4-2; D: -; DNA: TGTGCCAGCAGCCAAGATGAATTACCCGGGAATGAGCAGTTCTTC; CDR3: CASSQDELPGNEQFF
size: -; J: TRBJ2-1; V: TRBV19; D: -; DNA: TGTGCCAGTACCAAGACGGGACACAGGGATGAGCAGTTCTTC; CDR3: CASTKTGHRDEQFF
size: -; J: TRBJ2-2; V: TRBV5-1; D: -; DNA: TGCGCCAGCAGCTTGGCAGGGGGGTTTGACACCGGGGAGCTGTTTTTT; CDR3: CASSLAGGFDTGELFF
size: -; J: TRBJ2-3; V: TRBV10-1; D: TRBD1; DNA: TGCGCCACTTCGACAGGGTCCACAGATACGCAGTATTTT; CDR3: CATSTGSTDTQYF
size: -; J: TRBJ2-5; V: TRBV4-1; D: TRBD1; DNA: TGCGCCAGCAGCCAAGAGACAGGGCGGGAAGAGACCCAGTACTTC; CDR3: CASSQETGREETQYF